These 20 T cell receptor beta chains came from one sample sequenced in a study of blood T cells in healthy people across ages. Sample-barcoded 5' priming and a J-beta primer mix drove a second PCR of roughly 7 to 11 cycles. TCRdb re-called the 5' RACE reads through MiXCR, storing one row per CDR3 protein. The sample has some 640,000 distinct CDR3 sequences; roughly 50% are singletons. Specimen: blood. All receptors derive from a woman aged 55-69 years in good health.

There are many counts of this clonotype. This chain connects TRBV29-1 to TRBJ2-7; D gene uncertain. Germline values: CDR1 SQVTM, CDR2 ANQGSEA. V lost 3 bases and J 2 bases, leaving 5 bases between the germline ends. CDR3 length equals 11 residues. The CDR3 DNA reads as TGCAGCGTTGAGGAGACCTACGAGCAGTACTTC. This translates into CSVEETYEQYF.

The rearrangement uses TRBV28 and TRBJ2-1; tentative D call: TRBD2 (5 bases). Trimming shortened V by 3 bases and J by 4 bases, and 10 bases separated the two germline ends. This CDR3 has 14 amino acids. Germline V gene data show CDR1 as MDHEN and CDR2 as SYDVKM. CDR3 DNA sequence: TGTGCCAGCAGTTTGGTCGGGGATTACAATGAGCAGTTCTTC. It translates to CASSLVGDYNEQFF.

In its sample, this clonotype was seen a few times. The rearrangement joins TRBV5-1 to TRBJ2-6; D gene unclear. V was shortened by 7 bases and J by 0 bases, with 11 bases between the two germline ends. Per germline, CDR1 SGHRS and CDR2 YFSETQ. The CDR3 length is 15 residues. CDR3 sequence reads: CASALTLSGANVLTF. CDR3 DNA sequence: TGCGCCAGCGCCCTAACCCTCTCTGGGGCCAACGTCCTGACTTTC.

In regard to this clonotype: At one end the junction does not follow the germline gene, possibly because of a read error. The CDR3 DNA reads as TGTGCCAGCAGTTTACGGACAGGGGGCGTTTTATCTTCACCCCCCCACTTT. Encoded protein: CASSLRTGGVLSSPPHF. The chain is built from TRBV27 and TRBJ1-6, with 11 bases lining up with TRBD1. The germline CDR1 and CDR2 sequences are MNHEY and SMNVEV (reference sequence). This CDR3 is built from 17 residues.

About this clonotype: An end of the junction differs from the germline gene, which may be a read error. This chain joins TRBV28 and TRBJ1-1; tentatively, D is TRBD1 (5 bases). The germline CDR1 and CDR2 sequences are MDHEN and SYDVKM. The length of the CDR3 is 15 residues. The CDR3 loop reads CASRWPGPRNTGAFF. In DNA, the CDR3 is TGTGCCAGCAGGTGGCCGGGACCTAGGAACACTGGAGCTTTCTTT.

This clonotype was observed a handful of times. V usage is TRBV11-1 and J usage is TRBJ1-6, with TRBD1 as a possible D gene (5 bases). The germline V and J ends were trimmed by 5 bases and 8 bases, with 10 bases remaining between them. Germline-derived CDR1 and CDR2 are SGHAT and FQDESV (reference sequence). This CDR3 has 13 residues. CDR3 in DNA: TGTGCCAGCAGCCGATCGACAGATTCACCCCTCCACTTT. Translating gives CASSRSTDSPLHF.

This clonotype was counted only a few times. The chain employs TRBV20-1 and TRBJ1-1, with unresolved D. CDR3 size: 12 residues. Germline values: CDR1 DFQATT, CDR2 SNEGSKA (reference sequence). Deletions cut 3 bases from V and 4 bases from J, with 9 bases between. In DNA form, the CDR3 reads TGCAGTGCTAGGTCCATGGGCACTGAAGCTTTCTTT. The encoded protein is CSARSMGTEAFF.

In nucleotides, the CDR3 is TGTGCCAGCAGCCCGCGCGCGGACAGGGCGTACGAGCAGTACTTC. Protein: CASSPRADRAYEQYF. The chain has TRBV7-2 and TRBJ2-7; TRBD1 matches 8 bases. J lost 4 bases, V lost 5 bases, and 10 bases had no gene match. Germline V CDR1 and CDR2: SGHTA, FQGNSA. The CDR3 has 15 amino acids.

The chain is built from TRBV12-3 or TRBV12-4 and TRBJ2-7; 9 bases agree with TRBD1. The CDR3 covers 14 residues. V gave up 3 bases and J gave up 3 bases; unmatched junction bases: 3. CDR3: CASSLWGQGYEQYF. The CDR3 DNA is TGTGCCAGCAGTTTGTGGGGACAGGGCTACGAGCAGTACTTC.

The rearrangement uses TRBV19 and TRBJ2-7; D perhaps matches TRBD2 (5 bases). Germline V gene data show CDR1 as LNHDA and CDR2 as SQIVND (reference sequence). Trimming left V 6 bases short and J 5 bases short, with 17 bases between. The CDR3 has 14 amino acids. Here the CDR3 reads CASRLVTGSHEQYF. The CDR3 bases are TGTGCCAGTAGGTTGGTCACGGGGAGCCACGAGCAGTACTTC.

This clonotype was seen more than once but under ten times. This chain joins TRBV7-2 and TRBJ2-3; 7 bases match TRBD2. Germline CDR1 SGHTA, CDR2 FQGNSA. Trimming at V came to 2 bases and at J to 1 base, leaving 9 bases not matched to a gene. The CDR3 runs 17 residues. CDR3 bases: TGTGCCAGCAGCTTACAGCGGGACGCGTCTGGCACAGATACGCAGTATTTT. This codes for CASSLQRDASGTDTQYF.

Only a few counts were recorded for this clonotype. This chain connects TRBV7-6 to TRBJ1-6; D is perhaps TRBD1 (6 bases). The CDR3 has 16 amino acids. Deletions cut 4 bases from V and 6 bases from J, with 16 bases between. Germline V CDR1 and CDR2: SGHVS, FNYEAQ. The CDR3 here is CASSSGVRGSNSPLHF. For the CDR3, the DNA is TGTGCCAGCAGCTCCGGGGTCAGGGGCAGTAATTCACCCCTCCACTTT.

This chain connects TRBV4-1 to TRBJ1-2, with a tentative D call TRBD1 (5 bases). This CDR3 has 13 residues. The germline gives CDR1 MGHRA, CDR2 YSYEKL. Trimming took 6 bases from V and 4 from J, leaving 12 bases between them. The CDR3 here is CASRAIGAYGYTF. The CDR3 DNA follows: TGCGCCAGCAGGGCGATAGGGGCCTATGGCTACACCTTC.

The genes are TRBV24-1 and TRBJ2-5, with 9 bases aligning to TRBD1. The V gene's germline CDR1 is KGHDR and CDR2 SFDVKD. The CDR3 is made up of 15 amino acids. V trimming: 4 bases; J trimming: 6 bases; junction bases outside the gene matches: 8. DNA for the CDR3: TGTGCCACCAGTGACCATACAGGGGGCCTTAAGACCCAGTACTTC. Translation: CATSDHTGGLKTQYF.

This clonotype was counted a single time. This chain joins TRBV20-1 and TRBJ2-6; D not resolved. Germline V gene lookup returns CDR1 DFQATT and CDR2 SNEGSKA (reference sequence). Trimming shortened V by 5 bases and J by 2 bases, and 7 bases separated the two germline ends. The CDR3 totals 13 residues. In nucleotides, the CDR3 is TGCAGTGCTTCAGATACTGGGGCCAACGTCCTGACTTTC. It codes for CSASDTGANVLTF.

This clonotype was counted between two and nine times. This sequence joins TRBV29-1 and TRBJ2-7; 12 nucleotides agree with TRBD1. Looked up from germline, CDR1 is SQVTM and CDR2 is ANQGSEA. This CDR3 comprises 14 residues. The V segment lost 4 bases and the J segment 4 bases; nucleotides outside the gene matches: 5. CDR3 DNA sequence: TGCAGCGTTGGGGACAGGGGGCTATCGTACGAGCAGTACTTC. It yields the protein CSVGDRGLSYEQYF.

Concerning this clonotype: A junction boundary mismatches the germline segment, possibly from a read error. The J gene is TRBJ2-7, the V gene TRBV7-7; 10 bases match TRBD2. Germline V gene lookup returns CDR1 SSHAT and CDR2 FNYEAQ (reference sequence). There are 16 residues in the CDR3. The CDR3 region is CASSPVSSSGRASQYF. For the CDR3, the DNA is TGTGCTAGCAGCCCTGTAAGCTCCAGCGGGAGGGCCTCCCAGTACTTC.

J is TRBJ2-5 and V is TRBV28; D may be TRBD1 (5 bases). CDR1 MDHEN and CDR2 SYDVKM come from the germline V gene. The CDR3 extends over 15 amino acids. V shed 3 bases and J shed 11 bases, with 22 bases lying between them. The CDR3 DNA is TGTGCCAGCAGTTTTAGGGGATTCGGGTACAATGAGCAGTACTTC. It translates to CASSFRGFGYNEQYF.

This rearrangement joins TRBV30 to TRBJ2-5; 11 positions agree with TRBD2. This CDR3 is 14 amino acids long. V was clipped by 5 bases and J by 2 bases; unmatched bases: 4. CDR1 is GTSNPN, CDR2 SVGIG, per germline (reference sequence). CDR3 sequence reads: CAWQGLAAQETQYF. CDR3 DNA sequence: TGTGCCTGGCAGGGACTAGCGGCTCAAGAGACCCAGTACTTC.

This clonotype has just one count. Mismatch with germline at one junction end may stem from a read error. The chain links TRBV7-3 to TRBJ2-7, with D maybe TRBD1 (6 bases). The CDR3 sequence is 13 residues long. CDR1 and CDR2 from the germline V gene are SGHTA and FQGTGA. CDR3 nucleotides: TGTGCCAACAGCTTATCACAGGGCGGCGAGCAGTACTTC. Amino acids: CANSLSQGGEQYF.